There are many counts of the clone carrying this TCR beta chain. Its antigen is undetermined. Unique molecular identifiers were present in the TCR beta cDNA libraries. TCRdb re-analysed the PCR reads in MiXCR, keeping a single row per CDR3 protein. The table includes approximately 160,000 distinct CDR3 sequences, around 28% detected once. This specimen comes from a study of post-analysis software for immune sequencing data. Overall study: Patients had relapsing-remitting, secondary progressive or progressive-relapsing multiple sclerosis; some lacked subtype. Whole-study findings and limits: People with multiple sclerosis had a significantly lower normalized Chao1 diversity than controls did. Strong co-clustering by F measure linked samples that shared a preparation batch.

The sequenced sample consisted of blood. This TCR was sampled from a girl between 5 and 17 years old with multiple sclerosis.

The CDR3 spells CASTLGTTQETQYF. The CDR3 DNA is TGTGCCAGCACCCTAGGGACCACCCAAGAGACCCAGTACTTC. The rearrangement links TRBV6-2 or TRBV6-3 to TRBJ2-5; D tentatively reads TRBD1 or TRBD2 (5 bases each). Germline V gives CDR1 MNHEY, CDR2 SVGEGT. The CDR3 sequence is 14 residues long. V dropped 7 bases and J dropped 1 base, with 13 bases sitting between them.